A selection of T cell receptor beta chains follows, all from one sample in a study of identical twins. MiXCR, applied by TCRdb to the 5' RACE reads, yields one record per CDR3 protein. In the table there are 1.5 million to 2 million distinct CDR3 sequences, about 31% of which are singletons. The material sequenced was cord blood. The receptors were sampled from a newborn girl in good health. Each CDR3 is given with its conserved first and last residue. D genes are given only for firm matches. Some rows mark clone size as missing; the rest say once, few, many or name a class of expanded clone.

v_call	d_call	j_call	clone_size	cdr3_aa	cdr3_nt
TRBV7-4	TRBD2	TRBJ2-5	few	CASSLERAGGRKETQYF	TGTGCCAGCAGCTTAGAACGAGCGGGGGGTCGAAAAGAGACCCAGTACTTC
TRBV27	TRBD1	TRBJ1-4	-	CASSRSTGREKLFF	TGTGCCAGCAGTCGTTCGACAGGGAGGGAAAAACTGTTTTTT
TRBV13	TRBD1	TRBJ1-1	few	CASSLGDRGSMNTEAFF	TGTGCCAGCAGCTTAGGGGACAGGGGTTCCATGAACACTGAAGCTTTCTTT
TRBV21-1	-	TRBJ2-1	few	CASREGGEQFF	TGTGCCAGCAGAGAAGGGGGTGAGCAGTTCTTC
TRBV12-3/TRBV12-4	-	TRBJ1-6	-	CASSFSPHSPLHF	TGTGCCAGCAGTTTTTCCCCCCATTCACCCCTCCACTTT
TRBV12-3/TRBV12-4	TRBD2	TRBJ2-2	-	CASSPYGTSALIGELFF	TGTGCCAGCAGTCCGTACGGGACTAGCGCTCTTATCGGGGAGCTGTTTTTT
TRBV28	TRBD2	TRBJ2-2	once	CASSPIFLIAGVGELFF	TGTGCCAGCAGCCCTATTTTTTTGATAGCGGGAGTCGGGGAGCTGTTTTTT
TRBV5-1	-	TRBJ1-2	few	CASSPPISGGGHYGYTF	TGCGCCAGCAGCCCCCCCATTAGCGGAGGAGGACACTATGGCTACACCTTC
TRBV10-3	TRBD1	TRBJ1-6	once	CAISDRTGGSPLHF	TGTGCCATCAGTGACAGGACAGGGGGCTCACCCCTCCACTTT
TRBV6-1	-	TRBJ2-3	-	CASSESQGLGTDTQYF	TGTGCCAGCAGTGAATCCCAGGGGCTCGGCACAGATACGCAGTATTTT
TRBV5-6	-	TRBJ1-5	-	CASSLAASNQPQHF	TGTGCCAGCAGCTTGGCAGCTAGCAATCAGCCCCAGCATTTT
TRBV28	-	TRBJ2-1	-	CASSLSSMGVGNEQFF	TGTGCCAGCAGTTTATCTTCTATGGGGGTAGGGAATGAGCAGTTCTTC
TRBV21-1	-	TRBJ2-7	few	CASSNRTGIDEQYF	TGTGCCAGCAGCAACAGGACAGGGATCGACGAGCAGTACTTC
TRBV27	-	TRBJ1-2	-	CASSFGEGRAGYTF	TGTGCCAGCAGTTTCGGGGAGGGCAGGGCTGGCTACACCTTC
TRBV4-2	TRBD2	TRBJ2-7	-	CASSQEKPAGGYEQYF	TGTGCCAGCAGCCAAGAGAAGCCAGCGGGGGGCTACGAGCAGTACTTC
TRBV9	TRBD2	TRBJ2-7	few	CASSVGLAGYDEQYF	TGTGCCAGCAGCGTAGGACTAGCGGGATATGATGAGCAGTACTTC
TRBV21-1	-	TRBJ1-2	few	CASYPPSPGGGYTF	TGTGCCTCTTACCCGCCTTCCCCGGGGGGAGGCTACACCTTC
TRBV6-5	-	TRBJ2-2	once	CASSYLAVANTGELFF	TGTGCCAGCAGTTACTTGGCAGTCGCGAACACCGGGGAGCTGTTTTTT
TRBV12-3/TRBV12-4	-	TRBJ2-1	many	CASSLSPNEQFF	TGTGCCAGCAGTTTATCGCCCAATGAGCAGTTCTTC
TRBV3-1	-	TRBJ2-7	many	CASSHLPYEQYF	TGTGCCAGCAGCCACTTGCCTTACGAGCAGTACTTC
TRBV20-1	TRBD1	TRBJ2-1	-	CSAKRDRPFF	TGCAGTGCTAAAAGGGACAGGCCGTTCTTC
TRBV4-2	TRBD2	TRBJ2-1	-	CASSQGLAYNERFF	TGTGCCAGCAGCCAAGGACTAGCGTACAATGAGCGGTTCTTC
TRBV7-2	-	TRBJ2-3	-	CASSFIPSLQGTDTQYF	TGTGCCAGCAGCTTTATCCCCTCGCTACAGGGCACAGATACGCAGTATTTT
TRBV20-1	-	TRBJ1-1	-	CSAKVDGNTEAFF	TGCAGCGCGAAAGTCGACGGGAACACTGAAGCTTTCTTT
TRBV12-3/TRBV12-4	-	TRBJ2-1	few	CASVQGGGSYNEQFF	TGTGCCAGCGTCCAAGGAGGGGGTTCCTACAATGAGCAGTTCTTC
TRBV29-1	TRBD1	TRBJ2-1	few	CSVGTGVNEQFF	TGCAGCGTTGGAACAGGGGTCAATGAGCAGTTCTTC
TRBV5-5	TRBD1	TRBJ1-4	few	CASSLDGQGREKLFF	TGTGCCAGCAGCTTGGATGGACAGGGGCGTGAAAAACTGTTTTTT
TRBV6-2/TRBV6-3	TRBD1	TRBJ2-4	-	CASSRDRGDKNIQYF	TGTGCCAGCAGCCGGGACAGGGGGGACAAAAACATTCAGTACTTC
TRBV3-1	-	TRBJ2-7	-	CASSQGSGGVGPYEQYF	TGTGCCAGCAGCCAAGGAAGTGGGGGAGTAGGGCCCTACGAGCAGTACTTC
TRBV5-1	-	TRBJ2-7	few	CASSLGTGGAYNEQYF	TGCGCCAGCAGCTTGGGAACAGGGGGGGCCTACAATGAGCAGTACTTC
TRBV29-1	TRBD2	TRBJ2-1	few	CSVEDLASGRENEQFF	TGCAGCGTTGAAGATTTGGCTAGCGGGAGAGAAAATGAGCAGTTCTTC
TRBV29-1	TRBD2	TRBJ2-1	many	CSARTSGYSSYNEQFF	TGCAGCGCCCGGACTAGCGGCTATAGCTCCTACAATGAGCAGTTCTTC
TRBV24-1	-	TRBJ2-3	few	CATSDFNTQYF	TGTGCCACCAGTGATTTTAATACGCAGTATTTT
TRBV9	-	TRBJ1-4	-	CASSLGPATNEKLFF	TGTGCCAGCAGCCTCGGGCCCGCAACTAATGAAAAACTGTTTTTT
TRBV28	TRBD2	TRBJ2-7	-	CASSLLTSGSYNEQYF	TGTGCCAGCAGTTTATTGACTAGCGGCTCCTACAATGAGCAGTACTTC
TRBV6-5	-	TRBJ2-1	-	CAGRPLNEQFF	TGTGCCGGCAGGCCCTTGAATGAGCAGTTCTTC
TRBV11-2	TRBD2	TRBJ2-7	-	CASSPIAGSIYEQYF	TGTGCCAGCAGCCCCATAGCGGGCTCAATCTACGAGCAGTACTTC
TRBV7-2	-	TRBJ2-7	many	CASSLAEFTYEQYF	TGTGCCAGCAGCTTAGCGGAGTTTACCTACGAGCAGTACTTC
TRBV29-1	-	TRBJ1-1	once	CSARQGHLNTEAFF	TGCAGCGCGCGGCAGGGACACCTAAACACTGAAGCTTTCTTT
TRBV7-2	-	TRBJ1-2	-	CASSLGPPTYGYTF	TGTGCCAGCAGCTTAGGTCCCCCTACCTATGGCTACACCTTC
TRBV4-1	-	TRBJ1-2	-	CASSQAGPDYGYTF	TGCGCCAGCAGCCAAGCAGGGCCAGACTATGGCTACACCTTC
TRBV20-1	-	TRBJ2-7	-	CSADSQYEQYF	TGCAGTGCCGACTCACAATACGAGCAGTACTTC
TRBV12-3/TRBV12-4	-	TRBJ2-3	few	CASSPDSPPTDTQYF	TGTGCCAGCAGTCCGGACAGCCCACCCACAGATACGCAGTATTTT
TRBV19	-	TRBJ1-6	once	CASSIDTTRSPLQF	TGTGCCAGTAGTATCGACACCACGCGTTCACCCCTCCAATTT
TRBV29-1	TRBD1	TRBJ2-4	few	CSVGRTGSKNIQYF	TGCAGCGTAGGAAGGACAGGGAGCAAAAACATTCAGTACTTC
TRBV11-1	-	TRBJ2-7	-	CASSLAHEVYEQYF	TGTGCCAGCAGCTTAGCCCATGAAGTGTACGAGCAGTACTTC
TRBV6-2/TRBV6-3	-	TRBJ1-2	-	CAIQDSYGYTF	TGTGCCATCCAGGACAGCTATGGCTACACCTTC
TRBV5-1	-	TRBJ1-4	few	CASSLDIAGGHEKLFF	TGCGCCAGCAGCTTGGATATCGCAGGAGGCCATGAAAAACTGTTTTTT
TRBV6-1	TRBD1	TRBJ1-5	few	CASSEELAGTGGRLQPQHF	TGTGCCAGCAGTGAAGAGTTAGCGGGGACAGGGGGCCGCTTGCAGCCCCAGCATTTT
TRBV7-2	TRBD2	TRBJ2-1	few	CASRPTGTSGYNEQFF	TGTGCCAGCAGACCAACCGGGACTAGCGGGTACAATGAGCAGTTCTTC
TRBV27	-	TRBJ2-7	few	CASRSTGLVYEQYF	TGTGCCAGCAGATCAACGGGACTCGTATACGAGCAGTACTTC
TRBV5-1	TRBD2	TRBJ2-3	few	CASSLDPIAGGVTDTQYF	TGCGCCAGCAGCTTGGACCCTATAGCGGGAGGGGTCACAGATACGCAGTATTTT